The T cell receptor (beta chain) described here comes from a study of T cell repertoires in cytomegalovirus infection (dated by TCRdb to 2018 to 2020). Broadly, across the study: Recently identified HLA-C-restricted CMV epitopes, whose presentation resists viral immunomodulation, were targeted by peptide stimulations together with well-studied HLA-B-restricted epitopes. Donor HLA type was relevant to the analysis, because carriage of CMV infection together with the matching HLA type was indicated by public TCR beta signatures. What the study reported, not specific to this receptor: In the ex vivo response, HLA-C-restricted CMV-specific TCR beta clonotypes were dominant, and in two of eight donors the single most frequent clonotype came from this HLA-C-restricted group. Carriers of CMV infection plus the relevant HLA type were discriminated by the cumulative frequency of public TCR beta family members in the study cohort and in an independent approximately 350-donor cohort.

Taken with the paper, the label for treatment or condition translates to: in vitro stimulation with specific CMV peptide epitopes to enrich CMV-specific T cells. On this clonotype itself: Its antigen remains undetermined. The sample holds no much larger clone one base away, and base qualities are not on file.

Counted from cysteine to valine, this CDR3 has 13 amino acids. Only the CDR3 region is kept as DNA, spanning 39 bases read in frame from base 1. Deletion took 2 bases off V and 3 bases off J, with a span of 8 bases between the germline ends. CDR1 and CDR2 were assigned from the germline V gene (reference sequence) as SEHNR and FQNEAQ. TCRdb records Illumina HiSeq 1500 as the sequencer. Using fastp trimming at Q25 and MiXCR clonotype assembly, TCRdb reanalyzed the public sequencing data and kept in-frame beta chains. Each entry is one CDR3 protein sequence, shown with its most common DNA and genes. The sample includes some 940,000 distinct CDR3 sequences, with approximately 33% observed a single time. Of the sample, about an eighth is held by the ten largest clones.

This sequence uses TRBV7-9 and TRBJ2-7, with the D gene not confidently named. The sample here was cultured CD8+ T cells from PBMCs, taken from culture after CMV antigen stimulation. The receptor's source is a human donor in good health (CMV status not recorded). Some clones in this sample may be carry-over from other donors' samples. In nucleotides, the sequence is TGTGCCAGCAGCTTATCACTCAACTACGAGCAGTACGTC. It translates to CASSLSLNYEQYV.